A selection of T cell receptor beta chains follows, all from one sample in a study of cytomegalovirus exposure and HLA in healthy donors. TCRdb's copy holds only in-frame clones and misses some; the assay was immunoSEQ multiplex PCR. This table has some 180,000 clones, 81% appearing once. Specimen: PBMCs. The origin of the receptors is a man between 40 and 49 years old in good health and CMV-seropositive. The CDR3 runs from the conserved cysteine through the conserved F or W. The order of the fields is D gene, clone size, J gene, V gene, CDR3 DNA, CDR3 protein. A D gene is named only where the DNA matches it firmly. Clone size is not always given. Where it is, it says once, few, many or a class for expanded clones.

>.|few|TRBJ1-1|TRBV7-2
TGTGCCAGCAGCTTAGCCGGGAACACTGAAGCTTTCTTT
CASSLAGNTEAFF
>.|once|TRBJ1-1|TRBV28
TGTGCCAGCAGTTTATGGGGGGGGCGGAACACTGAAGCTTTCTTT
CASSLWGGRNTEAFF
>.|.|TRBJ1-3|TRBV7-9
TGTTCCAGCAGCTTAGCCCAGGATTCTGGAAACACCATATATTTT
CSSSLAQDSGNTIYF
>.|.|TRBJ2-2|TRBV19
TGTGCCAGTATGTACGCAGACACCGGGGAGCTGTTTTTT
CASMYADTGELFF
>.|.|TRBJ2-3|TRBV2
TGTGCCAGCAGGTTACAGGTTCTGAACACAGATACGCAGTATTTT
CASRLQVLNTDTQYF
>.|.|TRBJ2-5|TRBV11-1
TGTGCCAGCGCCAGGAGGGTGACCCAGTACTTC
CASARRVTQYF
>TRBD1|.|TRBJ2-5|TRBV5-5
TGTGCCAGCAGCCAAGATCCCGGACAGGGGGCAGAGACCCAGTACTTC
CASSQDPGQGAETQYF
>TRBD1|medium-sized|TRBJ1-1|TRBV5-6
TGTGCCAGCAGCCCTACCTACGGACAGGGGAGTACTGAAGCTTTCTTT
CASSPTYGQGSTEAFF
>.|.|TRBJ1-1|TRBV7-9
TGTTCCAGCAGCTGGGGGGGGAGGATGAACACTGAAGCTTTCTTT
CSSSWGGRMNTEAFF
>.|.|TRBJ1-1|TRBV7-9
TGTGCCAGCAGCATAAAACAGGGAGGGACTGAAGCTTTCTTT
CASSIKQGGTEAFF
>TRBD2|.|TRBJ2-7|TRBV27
TGTGCCAGCAATGAAGCGGGGGCCCAATACGAGCAGTACTTC
CASNEAGAQYEQYF
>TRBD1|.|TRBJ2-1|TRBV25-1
TGTGCCAGCAGTGAATGGGGGGGGACAGGGGTCAATGAGCAGTTCTTC
CASSEWGGTGVNEQFF
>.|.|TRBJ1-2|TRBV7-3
TGTGCCAGCAGCCCAAGGGCGGGGGATGGCTACACCTTC
CASSPRAGDGYTF
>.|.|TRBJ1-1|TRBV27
TGTGCCAGCAGTACCAGGACAGCTAACACTGAAGCTTTCTTT
CASSTRTANTEAFF
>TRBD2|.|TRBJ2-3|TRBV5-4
TGTGCCAGCAGCGTGTTGATAGCGGGGGGGCAAGCAGATACGCAGTATTTT
CASSVLIAGGQADTQYF
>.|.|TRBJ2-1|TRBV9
TGTGCCAGCAGCCACCCCAGGCAGGGGTACTACAATGAGCAGTTCTTC
CASSHPRQGYYNEQFF
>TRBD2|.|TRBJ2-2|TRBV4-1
TGCGCCAGCCAAGAGGGACTAGCTCACACCGGGGAGCTGTTTTTT
CASQEGLAHTGELFF
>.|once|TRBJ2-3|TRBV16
TGTGCCAGCAGCCCGGCCAGGGCTAACACAGATACGCAGTATTTT
CASSPARANTDTQYF
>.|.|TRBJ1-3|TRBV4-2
TGTGCCAGCAGCCAAGATGTCAGCTCTGGAAACACCATATATTTT
CASSQDVSSGNTIYF
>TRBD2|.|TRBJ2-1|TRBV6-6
TGTGCCAGCAGTCCCCTTGTAGCGGGGCCTTCGCATGAGCAGTTCTTC
CASSPLVAGPSHEQFF
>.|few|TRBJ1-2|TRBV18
TGTGCCAGCTCACTGACCGGTGCCGGGGAAGGAGGCTACACCTTC
CASSLTGAGEGGYTF
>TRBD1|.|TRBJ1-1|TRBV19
TGTGCCAGTAGTAGTCCGGGACAGGGGAGGACTGAAGCTTTCTTT
CASSSPGQGRTEAFF
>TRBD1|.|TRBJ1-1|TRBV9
TGTGCCAGCAGCCCGACAGGGGAGGGGAGCACTGAAGCTTTCTTT
CASSPTGEGSTEAFF
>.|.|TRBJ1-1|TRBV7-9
TGTGCCAGCAGCTTAGAGGGGCGGACTGAAGCTTTCTTT
CASSLEGRTEAFF
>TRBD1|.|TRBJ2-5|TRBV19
TGTGCCAGTAGTATGAGGACAGGATCCCAAGAGACCCAGTACTTC
CASSMRTGSQETQYF
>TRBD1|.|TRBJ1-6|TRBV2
TGTGCCAGCCGGGACAGGCTTAATTCACCCCTCCACTTT
CASRDRLNSPLHF
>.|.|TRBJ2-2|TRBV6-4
TGTGCCAGCAGCGGGGGACAGCCACTGATCACCGGGGAGCTGTTTTTT
CASSGGQPLITGELFF
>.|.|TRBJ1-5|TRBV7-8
TGTGCCAGCAGCCCGGGGTCGAGTAATCAGCCCCAGCATTTT
CASSPGSSNQPQHF
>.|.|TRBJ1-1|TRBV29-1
TGCAGCGGTCGCAGGTCGTTTCAGGGGAACCAGAACACTGAAGCTTTCTTT
CSGRRSFQGNQNTEAFF
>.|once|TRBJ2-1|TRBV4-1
TGCGCCAGCAGCCAAGTTTCGGGACTACAGGGGGTCGATGAGCAGTTCTTC
CASSQVSGLQGVDEQFF
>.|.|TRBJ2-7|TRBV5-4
TGTGCCAGCAGCTCCACAGGGTCCTACGAGCAGTACTTC
CASSSTGSYEQYF
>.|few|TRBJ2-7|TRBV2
TGTGCCAGCACCGGAGGGCGGGACGAGCAGTACTTC
CASTGGRDEQYF
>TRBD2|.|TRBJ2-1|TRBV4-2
TGTGCCAGCAGCCCCACCACAAGCGCAAGGCTAGCGGAGAAGCAGTTCTTC
CASSPTTSARLAEKQFF
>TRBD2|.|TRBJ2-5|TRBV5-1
TGCGCCAGCAAACTAGCGGGGGGCCACCAAGAGACCCAGTACTTC
CASKLAGGHQETQYF
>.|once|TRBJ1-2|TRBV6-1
TGTGCCAGCAGTGAGTCGGTGACGGGTGGCGACACCTTC
CASSESVTGGDTF
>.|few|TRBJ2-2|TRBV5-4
TGTGCCAGCAGCCGGGAGCTGAACACCGGGGAGCTGTTTTTT
CASSRELNTGELFF
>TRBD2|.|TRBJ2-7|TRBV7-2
TGTGCCAGCAGCTTAGCTAGCGGGCCCTACGAGCAGTACTTC
CASSLASGPYEQYF
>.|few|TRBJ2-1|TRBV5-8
TGTGCCAGCAGCTCGCGGTGGGGGCACTCGGCGCAGGTGGAGCAGTTCTTC
CASSSRWGHSAQVEQFF
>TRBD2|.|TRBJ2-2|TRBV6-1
TGTGCCAGCATTGGGACTAGCGCCACGGAGCTGTTTTTT
CASIGTSATELFF
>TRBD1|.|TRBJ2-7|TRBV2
TGTGCCAGCAAAAGGGAGGGGGACAGGGGGTACGAGCAGTACTTC
CASKREGDRGYEQYF
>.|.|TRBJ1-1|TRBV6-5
TGTGCCAGCCTATTAGCGGGACAAAAAGCTTTCTTT
CASLLAGQKAFF
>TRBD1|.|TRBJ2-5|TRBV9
TGTGCCAGCAGCGTAGCTGGGAGAGGACAGGGGGGAGAGACCCAGTACTTC
CASSVAGRGQGGETQYF
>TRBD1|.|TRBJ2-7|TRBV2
TGTGCCAGCAGGCCCGGACAGGGAGTCCACGAGCAGTACTTC
CASRPGQGVHEQYF
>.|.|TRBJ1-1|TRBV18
TGTGCCAGCTCACCGACAGCGATAGTGAACACTGAAGCTTTCTTT
CASSPTAIVNTEAFF
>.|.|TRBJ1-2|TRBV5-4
TGTGCCAGCAGCCGGGGGGGGTTGAATGGCTACACCTTC
CASSRGGLNGYTF
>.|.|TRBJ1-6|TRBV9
TGTGCCAGCAGCCAGGAGGGGGGGGCTTATAATTCACCCCTCCACTTT
CASSQEGGAYNSPLHF
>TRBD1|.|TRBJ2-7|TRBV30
TGTGCCTGGAGTACGCCGGGACAGAGCTACGAGCGGTACTTC
CAWSTPGQSYERYF
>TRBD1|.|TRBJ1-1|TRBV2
TGTGCCAGCACCGGGTCCCCGACAGGGGGGACTGAAGCTTTCTTT
CASTGSPTGGTEAFF
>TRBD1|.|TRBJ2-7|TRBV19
TGTGCCAGTAGTGTAACAGGGGGAGAAACCTACGAGCAGTACTTC
CASSVTGGETYEQYF
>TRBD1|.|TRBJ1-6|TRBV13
TGTGCCAGCAGTCAACCGGACAGGGAAGGTTCACCCCTCCACTTT
CASSQPDREGSPLHF
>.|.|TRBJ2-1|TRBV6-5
TGTGCCAGCAGTTCCGAGACTAGTAGCTCCTACAATGAGCAGTTCTTC
CASSSETSSSYNEQFF
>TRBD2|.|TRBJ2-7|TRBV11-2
TGTGCCAGCAGCCTTGGACTAGCGGGAGGGCCCTACGAGCAGTACTTC
CASSLGLAGGPYEQYF
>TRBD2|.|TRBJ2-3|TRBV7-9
TGTGCCAGCAGCCGGACTAGCGGGAGGGTGGCAGATACGCAGTATTTT
CASSRTSGRVADTQYF
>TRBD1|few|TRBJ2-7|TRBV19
TGTGCCAGTACCCCCAGGACAGGGCACCACGAGCAGTACTTC
CASTPRTGHHEQYF